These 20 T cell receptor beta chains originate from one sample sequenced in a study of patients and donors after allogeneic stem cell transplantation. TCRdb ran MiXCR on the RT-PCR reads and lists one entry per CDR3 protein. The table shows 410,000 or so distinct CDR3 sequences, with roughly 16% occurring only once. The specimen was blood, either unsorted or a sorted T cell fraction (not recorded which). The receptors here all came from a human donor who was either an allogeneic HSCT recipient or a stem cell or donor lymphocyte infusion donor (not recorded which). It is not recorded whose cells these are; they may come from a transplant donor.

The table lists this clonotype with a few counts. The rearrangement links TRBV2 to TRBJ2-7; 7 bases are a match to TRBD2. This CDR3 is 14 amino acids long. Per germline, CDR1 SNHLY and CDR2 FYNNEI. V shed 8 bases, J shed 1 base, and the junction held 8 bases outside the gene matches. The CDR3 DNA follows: TGTGCCAGCGACTGGGGGGGACCTTCCTACGAGCAGTACTTC. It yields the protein CASDWGGPSYEQYF.

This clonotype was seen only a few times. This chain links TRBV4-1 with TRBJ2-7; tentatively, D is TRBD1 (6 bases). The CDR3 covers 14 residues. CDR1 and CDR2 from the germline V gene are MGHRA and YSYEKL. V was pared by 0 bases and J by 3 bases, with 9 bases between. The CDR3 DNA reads TGCGCCAGCAGCCAAGAACGGACAGTCTACGAGCAGTACTTC. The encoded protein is CASSQERTVYEQYF.

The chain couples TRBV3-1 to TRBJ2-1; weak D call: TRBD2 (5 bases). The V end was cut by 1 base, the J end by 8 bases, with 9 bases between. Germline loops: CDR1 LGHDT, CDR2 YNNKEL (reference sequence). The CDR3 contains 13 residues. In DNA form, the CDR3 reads TGTGCCAGCAGCCAAGCCGGGGTTCATGAGCAGTTCTTC. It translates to CASSQAGVHEQFF.

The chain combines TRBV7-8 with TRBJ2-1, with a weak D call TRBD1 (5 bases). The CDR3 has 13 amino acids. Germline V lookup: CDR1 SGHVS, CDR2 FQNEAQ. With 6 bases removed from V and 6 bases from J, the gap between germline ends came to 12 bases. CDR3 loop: CASSSQGVNEQFF. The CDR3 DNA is TGTGCCAGCAGTTCCCAGGGTGTCAATGAGCAGTTCTTC.

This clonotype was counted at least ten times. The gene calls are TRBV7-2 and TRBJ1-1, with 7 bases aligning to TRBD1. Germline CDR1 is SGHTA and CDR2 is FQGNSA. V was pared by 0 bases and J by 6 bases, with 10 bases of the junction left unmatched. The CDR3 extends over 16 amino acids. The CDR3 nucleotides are TGTGCCAGCAGCTTAGCGCATTTGAGGGGGCGAGCTGAAGCTTTCTTT. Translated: CASSLAHLRGRAEAFF.

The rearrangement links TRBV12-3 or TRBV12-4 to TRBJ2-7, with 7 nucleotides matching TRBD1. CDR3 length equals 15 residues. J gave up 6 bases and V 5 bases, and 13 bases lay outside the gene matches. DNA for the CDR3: TGTGCCAGCAGTCCCTCCGGGACAGTTCTTGGCGAGCAGTACTTC. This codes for CASSPSGTVLGEQYF.

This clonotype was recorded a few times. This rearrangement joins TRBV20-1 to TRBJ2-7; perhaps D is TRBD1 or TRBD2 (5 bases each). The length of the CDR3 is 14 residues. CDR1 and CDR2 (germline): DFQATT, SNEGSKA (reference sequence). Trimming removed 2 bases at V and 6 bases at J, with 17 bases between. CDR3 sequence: CSARPRGNAGEQYF. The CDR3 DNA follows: TGCAGTGCTAGACCGAGGGGTAACGCGGGCGAGCAGTACTTC.

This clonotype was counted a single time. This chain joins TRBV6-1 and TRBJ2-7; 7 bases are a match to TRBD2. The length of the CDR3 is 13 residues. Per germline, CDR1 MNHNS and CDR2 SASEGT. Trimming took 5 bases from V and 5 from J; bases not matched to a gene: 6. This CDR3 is CASSRTGRNEQYF. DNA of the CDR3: TGTGCCAGCAGTCGGACCGGGAGGAACGAGCAGTACTTC.

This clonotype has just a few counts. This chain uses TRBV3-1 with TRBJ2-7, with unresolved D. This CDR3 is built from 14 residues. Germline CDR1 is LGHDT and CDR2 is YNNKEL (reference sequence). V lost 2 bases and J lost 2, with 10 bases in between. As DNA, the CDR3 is TGTGCCAGCAGCCAAAACGTGGGCCCCTACGAGCAGTACTTC. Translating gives CASSQNVGPYEQYF.

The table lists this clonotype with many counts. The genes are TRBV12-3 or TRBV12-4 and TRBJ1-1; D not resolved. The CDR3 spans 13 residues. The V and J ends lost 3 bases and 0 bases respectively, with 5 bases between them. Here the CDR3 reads CASSFKLNTEAFF. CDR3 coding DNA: TGTGCCAGCAGTTTTAAGCTGAACACTGAAGCTTTCTTT.

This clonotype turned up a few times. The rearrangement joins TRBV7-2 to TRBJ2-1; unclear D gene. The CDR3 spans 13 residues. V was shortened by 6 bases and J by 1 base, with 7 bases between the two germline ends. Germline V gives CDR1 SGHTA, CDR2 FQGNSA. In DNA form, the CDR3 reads TGTGCCAGCAGTGAGGAATCCTACAATGAGCAGTTCTTC. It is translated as CASSEESYNEQFF.

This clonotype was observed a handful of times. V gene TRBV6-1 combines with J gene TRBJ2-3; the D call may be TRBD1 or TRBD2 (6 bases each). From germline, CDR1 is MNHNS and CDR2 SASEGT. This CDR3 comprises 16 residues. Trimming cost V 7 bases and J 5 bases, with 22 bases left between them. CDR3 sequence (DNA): TGTGCCAGCACCCCCGGTAGCGGAGGGGGTAAAGATACGCAGTATTTT. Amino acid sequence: CASTPGSGGGKDTQYF.

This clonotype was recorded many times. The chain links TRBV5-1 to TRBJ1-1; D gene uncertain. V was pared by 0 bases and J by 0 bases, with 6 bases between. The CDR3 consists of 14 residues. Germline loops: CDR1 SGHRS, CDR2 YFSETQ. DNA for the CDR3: TGCGCCAGCAGCTTGGGACTCCTGAACACTGAAGCTTTCTTT. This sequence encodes CASSLGLLNTEAFF.

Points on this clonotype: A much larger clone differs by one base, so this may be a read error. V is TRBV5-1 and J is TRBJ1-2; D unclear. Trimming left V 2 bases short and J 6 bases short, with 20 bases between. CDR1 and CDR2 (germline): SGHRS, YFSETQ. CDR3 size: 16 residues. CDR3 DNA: TGCGCCAGCAGCTTTGCCGAGGGCAGACCCAACAATGGCTACACCTTC. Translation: CASSFAEGRPNNGYTF.

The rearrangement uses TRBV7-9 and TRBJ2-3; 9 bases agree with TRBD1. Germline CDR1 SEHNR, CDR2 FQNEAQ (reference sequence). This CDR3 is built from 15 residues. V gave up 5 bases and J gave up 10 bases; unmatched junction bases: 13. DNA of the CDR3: TGTGCCAGCAGCGACGACAGGGGGTCCCCGGGTGCGCAGTATTTT. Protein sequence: CASSDDRGSPGAQYF.

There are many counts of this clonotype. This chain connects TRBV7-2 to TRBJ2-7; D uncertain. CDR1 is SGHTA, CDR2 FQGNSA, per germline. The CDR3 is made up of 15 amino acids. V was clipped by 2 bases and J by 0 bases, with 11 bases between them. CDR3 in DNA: TGTGCCAGCAGCTTACGGGCAGGCCACTCCTACGAGCAGTACTTC. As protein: CASSLRAGHSYEQYF.

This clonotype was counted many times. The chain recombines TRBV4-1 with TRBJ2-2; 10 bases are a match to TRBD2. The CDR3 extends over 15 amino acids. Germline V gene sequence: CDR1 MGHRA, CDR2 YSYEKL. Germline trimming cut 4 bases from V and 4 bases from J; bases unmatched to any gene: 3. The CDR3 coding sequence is TGCGCCAGCAGCCTAAGCGGGGGGGCCACCGGGGAGCTGTTTTTT. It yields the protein CASSLSGGATGELFF.

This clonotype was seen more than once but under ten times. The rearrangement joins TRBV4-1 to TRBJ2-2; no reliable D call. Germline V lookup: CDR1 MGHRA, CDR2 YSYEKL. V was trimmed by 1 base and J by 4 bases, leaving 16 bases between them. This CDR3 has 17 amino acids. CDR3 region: CASSQVVQPRGTGELFF. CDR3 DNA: TGCGCCAGCAGCCAAGTTGTCCAGCCCAGAGGCACCGGGGAGCTGTTTTTT.

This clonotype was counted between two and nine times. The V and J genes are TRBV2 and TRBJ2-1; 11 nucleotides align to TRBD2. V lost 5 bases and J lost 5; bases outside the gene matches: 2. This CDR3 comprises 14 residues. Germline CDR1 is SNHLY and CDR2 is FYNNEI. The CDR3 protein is CASSIAGGNNEQFF. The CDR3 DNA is TGTGCCAGCAGTATAGCGGGAGGGAACAATGAGCAGTTCTTC. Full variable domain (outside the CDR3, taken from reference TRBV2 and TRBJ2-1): EPEVTQTPSHQVTQMGQEVILRCVPISNHLYFYWYRQILGQKVEFLVSFYNNEISEKSEIFDDQFSVERPDGSNFTLKIRSTKLEDSAMYFCASSIAGGNNEQFFGPGTRLTVL.

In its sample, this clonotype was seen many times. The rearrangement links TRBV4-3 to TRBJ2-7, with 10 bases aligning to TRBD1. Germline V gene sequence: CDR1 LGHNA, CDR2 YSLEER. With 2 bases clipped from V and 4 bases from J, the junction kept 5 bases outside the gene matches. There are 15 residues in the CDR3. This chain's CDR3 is CASSQPGQGIYEQYF. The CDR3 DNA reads TGCGCCAGCAGCCAACCGGGACAGGGGATTTACGAGCAGTACTTC.